The 28 T cell receptor beta chains presented below share a single source sample, sequenced in a study of identical twins. TCRdb ran MiXCR on the 5' RACE reads and lists one entry per CDR3 protein. The sample carries 1.5 million to 2 million distinct CDR3 sequences, under 35% recorded once. Sequenced: cord blood. The source is a newborn girl in good health.

The chain combines TRBV5-1 with TRBJ2-1; 12 nucleotides match TRBD2. The CDR3 has 16 residues. Germline-derived CDR1 and CDR2 are SGHRS and YFSETQ. The junction had 4 bases not matched to a gene; V was cut back by 2 bases and J by 4 bases. The CDR3: CASSFILAGGYNEQFF. CDR3 in DNA: TGCGCCAGCAGCTTTATTCTAGCGGGAGGGTACAATGAGCAGTTCTTC.

The J gene is TRBJ2-7, the V gene TRBV20-1; D is unresolved. The CDR3 is 12 residues long. V lost 4 bases to trimming and J lost 0 bases, with 7 bases between them. Germline V gene data show CDR1 as DFQATT and CDR2 as SNEGSKA (reference sequence). CDR3 protein: CSAMAFSYEQYF. The CDR3 nucleotides read TGCAGTGCTATGGCTTTCTCCTACGAGCAGTACTTC.

Worth noting for this clonotype: A read error may account for a junction end that differs from germline. The chain has TRBV4-1 and TRBJ2-7; D is undetermined. CDR3 length: 13 amino acids. Germline V lookup: CDR1 MGHRA, CDR2 YSYEKL. This CDR3 is CASSPQQYYGQYF. The CDR3 nucleotides are TGCGCCAGCAGCCCCCAACAGTACTACGGGCAGTACTTC.

This clonotype was found a few times. The rearrangement joins TRBV27 to TRBJ2-7; D perhaps matches TRBD2 (6 bases). The length of the CDR3 is 13 residues. Germline V gene lookup returns CDR1 MNHEY and CDR2 SMNVEV (reference sequence). V was cut by 3 bases and J by 6 bases, with 12 bases left in between. The CDR3 protein is CASSFRLGGEQYF. The CDR3 DNA sequence: TGTGCCAGCAGTTTCCGGCTGGGGGGCGAGCAGTACTTC.

V and J are TRBV28 and TRBJ2-1; TRBD2 is a possible D gene (5 bases). This CDR3 has 18 residues. V shed 2 bases and J shed 1 base, with 18 bases lying between them. The germline V gene has CDR1 MDHEN and CDR2 SYDVKM. The CDR3, as DNA: TGTGCCAGCAGTTTACCTCGACTTAGCGATCTTTCCTACAATGAGCAGTTCTTC. Translated, it gives CASSLPRLSDLSYNEQFF.

The chain carries TRBV7-9 and TRBJ2-4; D may be TRBD1 or TRBD2 (5 bases each). The DNA end is more similar to TRBJ2-7, so the J call may be wrong. CDR1 and CDR2 (germline): SEHNR, FQNEAQ (reference sequence). The CDR3 has 17 amino acids. The CDR3 is CASSIHRSRDRTYEQYF. CDR3 DNA: TGTGCCAGCAGCATACACCGGTCTAGGGACCGGACCTACGAGCAGTACTTC.

This clonotype was seen a handful of times. This rearrangement joins TRBV20-1 to TRBJ2-1, with 7 bases identical to TRBD2. Unmatched junction bases numbered 20, after V lost 0 bases and J lost 6 bases. CDR3 length: 19 amino acids. Looked up from germline, CDR1 is DFQATT and CDR2 is SNEGSKA (reference sequence). CDR3 DNA sequence: TGCAGTGCTAGAGAGCTGCCTAGCGGAAAGCCTCTATGGGGCAATGAGCAGTTCTTC. It yields the protein CSARELPSGKPLWGNEQFF.

The table lists this clonotype with a few counts. The chain couples TRBV20-1 to TRBJ1-6, with D uncertain. V was cut by 4 bases and J by 6 bases, with 13 bases left in between. The CDR3 length is 14 residues. Germline CDR1 DFQATT, CDR2 SNEGSKA (reference sequence). The CDR3 region is CSAKLYRFNSPLHF. The CDR3 DNA reads TGCAGTGCTAAGTTATACAGATTTAATTCACCCCTCCACTTT.

This clonotype has only a few counts. V and J are TRBV20-1 and TRBJ2-1, with D maybe TRBD2 (5 bases). The germline CDR1 and CDR2 sequences are DFQATT and SNEGSKA (reference sequence). V shed 3 bases and J shed 6 bases, with 15 bases lying between them. The CDR3 is made up of 14 amino acids. The CDR3 sequence is CSARRKDSPNEQFF. The CDR3 DNA sequence: TGCAGTGCTAGGCGAAAGGACTCCCCCAATGAGCAGTTCTTC.

Many counts were recorded for this clonotype. This chain connects TRBV5-6 to TRBJ1-1; TRBD1 agrees at 9 bases. The J segment lost 4 bases and the V segment lost 2 bases, leaving 3 bases of the junction unmatched. This CDR3 has 14 amino acids. Germline V gives CDR1 SGHDT, CDR2 YYEEEE. CDR3 region: CASSLQGAGTEAFF. As DNA, the CDR3 is TGTGCCAGCAGCTTACAGGGGGCGGGCACTGAAGCTTTCTTT.

This clonotype has at least ten counts. A much larger clone differs by one base, so this may be a read error. The chain recombines TRBV25-1 with TRBJ2-7; D is unclear. Trimming shortened V by 3 bases and J by 3 bases, and 3 bases separated the two germline ends. Germline lookup yields CDR1 MGHDK and CDR2 SYGVNS. The CDR3 runs 11 residues. CDR3 sequence reads: CASSDFYEQYF. The CDR3, as DNA: TGTGCCAGCAGTGACTTCTACGAGCAGTACTTC.

The chain recombines TRBV20-1 with TRBJ2-1; perhaps TRBD2 as D (6 bases). Deletions cut 3 bases from V and 6 bases from J, with 9 bases between. Germline V lookup: CDR1 DFQATT, CDR2 SNEGSKA (reference sequence). This CDR3 spans 12 amino acids. CDR3 region: CSARAGRNEQFF. CDR3 sequence (DNA): TGCAGTGCTAGGGCGGGGCGCAATGAGCAGTTCTTC.

Comment on this clonotype: A read error may produce the germline difference seen at one junction end. The chain uses TRBV5-1 and TRBJ2-3, with 8 bases that match TRBD2. Germline CDR1 SGHRS, CDR2 YFSETQ. The CDR3 consists of 16 residues. The CDR3 sequence is CASRGTGTRSTDTHYF. The CDR3, as DNA: TGCGCCAGCAGGGGAACAGGGACTAGAAGCACAGATACGCACTATTTT.

V is TRBV4-1 and J is TRBJ2-7; D is unclear. The length of the CDR3 is 14 residues. V lost 3 bases and J lost 2, with 11 bases in between. In germline, CDR1 is MGHRA, CDR2 YSYEKL. CDR3 coding DNA: TGCGCCAGCAGCCATCGGTTTTTCCCCTACGAGCAGTACTTC. This sequence encodes CASSHRFFPYEQYF.

The rearrangement links TRBV20-1 to TRBJ2-1, with 9 bases that match TRBD2. From germline, CDR1 is DFQATT and CDR2 SNEGSKA (reference sequence). Trimming cost V 1 base and J 0 bases; bases outside gene matches: 13. The CDR3 sequence is 19 residues long. This chain's CDR3 is CSARVASGVRPSSYNEQFF. As DNA, the CDR3 is TGCAGTGCTAGAGTAGCTAGCGGGGTAAGACCGAGCTCCTACAATGAGCAGTTCTTC.

This clonotype was seen more than once but under ten times. The chain links TRBV20-1 to TRBJ2-1; 7 bases are a match to TRBD2. V gave up 3 bases and J gave up 4 bases; unmatched junction bases: 9. CDR1 DFQATT and CDR2 SNEGSKA come from the germline V gene (reference sequence). The CDR3 is 15 amino acids. The CDR3 spells CSASRTPSGYNEQFF. The CDR3 bases are TGCAGTGCTAGTCGGACGCCTAGCGGATACAATGAGCAGTTCTTC.

This clonotype was detected a few times. The chain uses TRBV20-1 and TRBJ2-3; the D is unclear. V shed 3 bases and J shed 2 bases, with 9 bases lying between them. Germline CDR1 reads DFQATT; CDR2 reads SNEGSKA (reference sequence). This CDR3 contains 13 residues. The CDR3 reads CSARADATDTQYF. Here the CDR3 DNA reads TGCAGTGCTAGGGCGGATGCCACAGATACGCAGTATTTT.

This clonotype was counted between two and nine times. The V gene is TRBV12-3 or TRBV12-4, the J gene TRBJ2-1, with D perhaps assigned TRBD1 or TRBD2 (5 bases each). The CDR3 runs 13 residues. The V end was cut by 3 bases, the J end by 12 bases, with 15 bases between. CDR3 protein: CASSLVRQGAQFF. In DNA form, the CDR3 reads TGTGCCAGCAGTTTGGTCCGCCAGGGAGCGCAGTTCTTC.

The V and J genes are TRBV20-1 and TRBJ2-3; TRBD2 aligns across 8 bases. The CDR3 covers 15 residues. Looked up from germline, CDR1 is DFQATT and CDR2 is SNEGSKA (reference sequence). Germline trimming cut 3 bases from V and 4 bases from J; bases unmatched to any gene: 9. CDR3 residues: CSASGAGGGSDTQYF. For the CDR3, the DNA is TGCAGTGCTAGTGGGGCGGGAGGCGGATCAGATACGCAGTATTTT.

This chain connects TRBV4-2 to TRBJ2-1; unclear D gene. Germline CDR1 LGHNA, CDR2 YNFKEQ. The V gene lost 4 bases and the J gene lost 13 bases, with 17 bases spanning the gap. The CDR3 is 13 amino acids. CDR3 nucleotides: TGTGCCAGCAGCCTAACTATTCAAGAGACCCAGTTCTTC. Translated: CASSLTIQETQFF.

The table lists this clonotype with a few counts. The V and J genes are TRBV9 and TRBJ2-5; 7 bases fit TRBD2. The trim removed 5 bases at V and 2 bases at J, leaving 3 bases unmatched. The CDR3 is made up of 13 amino acids. CDR1 is SGDLS, CDR2 YYNGEE, per germline. This CDR3 is CASRRAGQETQYF. The CDR3 coding sequence is TGTGCCAGCAGGAGAGCGGGGCAAGAGACCCAGTACTTC.

This clonotype was found a few times. A much larger clone lies a single base off, so this may be a read error. This chain joins TRBV27 and TRBJ1-2; 8 bases fit TRBD1. This CDR3 is built from 13 residues. Germline V gene data show CDR1 as MNHEY and CDR2 as SMNVEV (reference sequence). Trimming cost V 4 bases and J 3 bases; bases outside gene matches: 1. The CDR3 protein is CASSWGQDYGYTF. The CDR3 DNA follows: TGTGCCAGCAGTTGGGGACAGGACTATGGCTACACCTTC.

This clonotype was seen a few times. This chain uses TRBV5-1 with TRBJ2-5; 7 positions agree with TRBD2. The CDR3 consists of 16 residues. The junction had 20 bases not matched to a gene; V was cut back by 5 bases and J by 10 bases. Germline V gene sequence: CDR1 SGHRS, CDR2 YFSETQ. As DNA, the CDR3 is TGCGCCAGCAGTCGATTGGGACTAAGCCCGACTGCGAGCCAGTACTTC. Translated: CASSRLGLSPTASQYF.

The chain is built from TRBV29-1 and TRBJ2-3, with 9 bases fitting TRBD2. CDR1 and CDR2 (germline): SQVTM, ANQGSEA. The CDR3 totals 16 residues. V dropped 4 bases and J dropped 3; count of bases not matched to a gene: 11. The CDR3 nucleotides read TGCAGCGTTGTTGCGGGGGGGCCAGATACTACAGATACGCAGTATTTT. Its protein is CSVVAGGPDTTDTQYF.

The sample holds many counts of this clonotype. The chain has TRBV6-6 and TRBJ2-3; TRBD2 matches 7 bases. This CDR3 contains 16 residues. CDR1 is MNHNY, CDR2 SVGAGI, per germline (reference sequence). The trim removed 1 base at V and 2 bases at J, leaving 6 bases unmatched. The CDR3 spells CASSYYQLANTDTQYF. In DNA form, the CDR3 reads TGTGCCAGCAGTTACTACCAACTAGCGAACACAGATACGCAGTATTTT.

The J gene is TRBJ2-1, the V gene TRBV5-1; TRBD2 agrees at 11 bases. Trimming removed 3 bases from V and 0 bases from J; junction bases left unmatched: 5. Germline V lookup: CDR1 SGHRS, CDR2 YFSETQ. The CDR3 contains 17 residues. CDR3 nucleotides: TGCGCCAGCAGCTCGACTAGCGGGGACAGCTCCTACAATGAGCAGTTCTTC. This sequence encodes CASSSTSGDSSYNEQFF.

About this clonotype: One end of the junction does not line up with germline, which may come from a read error. The chain links TRBV12-3 or TRBV12-4 to TRBJ2-3; weak D call: TRBD1 (5 bases). The CDR3 extends over 14 amino acids. CDR3 protein: CAGRPGISTDTQYF. CDR3 DNA sequence: TGTGCCGGCAGACCAGGGATTAGCACAGATACGCAGTATTTT.

This clonotype was picked up a small number of times. The chain recombines TRBV7-9 with TRBJ1-2, with TRBD1 matching 8 bases. The CDR3 has 17 residues. Germline-derived CDR1 and CDR2 are SEHNR and FQNEAQ (reference sequence). The J segment lost 1 base and the V segment lost 1 base, leaving 8 bases of the junction unmatched. The CDR3 DNA follows: TGTGCCAGCAGCTTAGGGGGGACAGGTCCGATTAACTATGGCTACACCTTC. The encoded protein is CASSLGGTGPINYGYTF.